This T cell receptor (beta chain) was captured by sequencing in a study of T cell responses to AZD1222 COVID-19 vaccine. Concerning this clone itself: Its antigen is undetermined.

Repertoires were generated with immunoSEQ multiplex PCR, while TCRdb's copy carries only in-frame clones and drops some. In the table there are 130,000 to 150,000 clones, about 82% of which are singletons. General study points: With dominance at 160-218 and 743-854, vaccine-associated CD4 TCRs spanned spike. Nearly half of spike-specific TCRs reportedly target variant regions that are unmutated in the B.1.351 and B.1.1.7 variants. Mostly white British, mostly female donors; authors suggested clonal diversity may be underestimated. An increase in Spike-specific TCR breadth and depth was observed after two AZD1222 doses.

Trimming stripped 1 base from V and 4 bases from J, with 11 bases between. This CDR3 has 13 amino acids. Germline V CDR1 and CDR2: GTSNPN, SVGIG (reference sequence). This sequence was found in an adult who received the AZD1222 COVID-19 vaccine. The chain uses TRBV30 and TRBJ2-7; D is unresolved. This material consisted of peripheral blood, taken 28 days after the second AZD1222 dose. The CDR3, as DNA: TGTGCCTGGAGTGGATATAGTATTTACGAGCAGTACTTC. Protein sequence: CAWSGYSIYEQYF.